This T cell receptor (beta chain) was sequenced during a study of blood T cell repertoires in COVID-19. Looking at the study overall: Donors in the United States, Italy and Spain gave samples during acute or convalescent COVID-19.

The repertoire was sequenced with immunoSEQ multiplex PCR; TCRdb's copy has only in-frame clones and lacks some. The sample lists roughly 520,000 clones, 88% occurring once. CDR1 is SGHTA, CDR2 FQGNSA, per germline. V trimming: 4 bases; J trimming: 3 bases; junction bases outside the gene matches: 9. The CDR3 spans 17 residues. The study recruited people aged roughly 18 to 100 years across approximately 23 US areas. Cohort placement rested on clinical history that participants reported themselves. The source material was PBMCs or T cells enriched from blood (not recorded which). This clonotype was sampled from a woman in her thirties or forties who had recovered from COVID-19. The V call is TRBV7-2, the J call TRBJ2-3; TRBD2 agrees at 11 bases. The CDR3 sequence is CASSWLAGGGITDTQYF. CDR3 DNA sequence: TGTGCCAGCAGCTGGTTAGCGGGAGGGGGAATAACAGATACGCAGTATTTT. Full variable domain (missing parts from reference TRBV7-2 and TRBJ2-3): GAGVSQSPSNKVTEKGKDVELRCDPISGHTALYWYRQSLGQGLEFLIYFQGNSAPDKSGLPSDRFSAERTGGSVSTLTIQRTQQEDSAVYLCASSWLAGGGITDTQYFGPGTRLTVL.